These 17 T cell receptor beta chains were all obtained from the same sample, sequenced in a study of T cells in localized non-small cell lung cancer. Using immunoSEQ multiplex PCR, the repertoire was profiled, and TCRdb retains in-frame clones only, with some absent. The table includes tens of thousands of clones, around 81% detected once. The sequencing here drew on PBMCs, taken before any cancer treatment. Source of these receptors: a woman between 40 and 69 years old with stage II lung adenocarcinoma.

The chain couples TRBV19 to TRBJ2-7, with unresolved D. This CDR3 has 15 residues. From germline, CDR1 is LNHDA and CDR2 SQIVND (reference sequence). V lost 1 base to trimming and J lost 2 bases, with 12 bases between them. CDR3: CASSIAGLDAYEQYF. The CDR3 bases are TGTGCCAGTAGTATAGCTGGCCTCGACGCCTACGAGCAGTACTTC.

This sequence joins TRBV7-9 and TRBJ2-2; D possibly matches TRBD1 or TRBD2 (5 bases each). The CDR3 sequence is 17 residues long. V lost 5 bases, J lost 4 bases, and 20 bases lay in between. The germline CDR1 and CDR2 sequences are SEHNR and FQNEAQ (reference sequence). CDR3 in DNA: TGTGCCAGCAGCCCCAATCAGATCGGGGCCAGCACCGGGGAGCTGTTTTTT. Protein sequence: CASSPNQIGASTGELFF.

The V gene is TRBV28, the J gene TRBJ1-1, with D possibly matching TRBD1 (5 bases). The CDR3 runs to 15 residues. Germline V gene lookup returns CDR1 MDHEN and CDR2 SYDVKM. Trimming took 2 bases from V and 0 from J, leaving 10 bases between them. DNA for the CDR3: TGTGCCAGCAGTTTAGGGGGGAATTTGAACACTGAAGCTTTCTTT. Amino acid sequence: CASSLGGNLNTEAFF.

The rearrangement links TRBV7-2 to TRBJ2-1; 10 bases match TRBD2. The CDR3 is 16 amino acids. CDR1 and CDR2 from the germline V gene are SGHTA and FQGNSA. J gave up 5 bases and V 5 bases, and 9 bases lay outside the gene matches. CDR3 sequence reads: CASSLVSGGPDNEQFF. The DNA for the CDR3 is TGTGCCAGCAGCCTTGTTAGCGGGGGGCCCGACAATGAGCAGTTCTTC.

V gene TRBV30 combines with J gene TRBJ2-2; 9 bases match TRBD2. This CDR3 is 16 amino acids long. Germline CDR1 and CDR2: GTSNPN and SVGIG (reference sequence). V gave up 2 bases and J gave up 1 base; unmatched junction bases: 5. CDR3: CAWSSGSGGNTGELFF. The CDR3 DNA sequence: TGTGCCTGGAGTTCGGGTAGCGGGGGGAACACCGGGGAGCTGTTTTTT. Complete variable domain (other parts from reference TRBV30 and TRBJ2-2): SQTIHQWPATLVQPVGSPLSLECTVEGTSNPNLYWYRQAAGRGLQLLFYSVGIGQISSEVPQNLSASRPQDRQFILSSKKLLLSDSGFYLCAWSSGSGGNTGELFFGEGSRLTVL.

This clone showed up just once. J is TRBJ1-1 and V is TRBV9, with D uncertain. Germline loops: CDR1 SGDLS, CDR2 YYNGEE. There are 12 residues in the CDR3. V was clipped by 5 bases and J by 3 bases, with 8 bases between them. The CDR3 coding sequence is TGTGCCAGCAGGGACGGGGACACTGAAGCTTTCTTT. Translated: CASRDGDTEAFF.

The chain links TRBV7-9 to TRBJ2-3; a possible D gene is TRBD1 (6 bases). This CDR3 has 12 amino acids. Germline V gene lookup returns CDR1 SEHNR and CDR2 FQNEAQ (reference sequence). V was shortened by 5 bases and J by 3 bases, with 6 bases between the two germline ends. The CDR3 nucleotides are TGTGCCAGCAGCCAGGGGACAGATACGCAGTATTTT. This encodes CASSQGTDTQYF.

This clone was seen a handful of times. The chain combines TRBV14 with TRBJ2-1, with D possibly being TRBD2 (5 bases). Trimming removed 2 bases at V and 4 bases at J, with 9 bases between. The CDR3 length is 14 residues. Per the germline V gene, CDR1 is SGHDN and CDR2 is FVKESK. CDR3: CASSQSLAYNEQFF. CDR3 coding DNA: TGTGCCAGCAGCCAATCTCTAGCTTACAATGAGCAGTTCTTC. The variable domain in full, completed from reference TRBV14 and TRBJ2-1, reads EAGVTQFPSHSVIEKGQTVTLRCDPISGHDNLYWYRRVMGKEIKFLLHFVKESKQDESGMPNNRFLAERTGGTYSTLKVQPAELEDSGVYFCASSQSLAYNEQFFGPGTRLTVL.

This clone was seen only a few times. The chain joins TRBV11-2 to TRBJ2-7; possible D gene TRBD1, 6 bases. V lost 9 bases and J 2 bases, leaving 8 bases between the germline ends. CDR3 length equals 11 residues. Germline V gene data show CDR1 as SGHAT and CDR2 as FQNNGV. The CDR3 bases are TGTGCCAGTAGGACAGCCTACGAGCAGTACTTC. Translation: CASRTAYEQYF. The variable domain in full, with the rest retrieved from reference TRBV11-2 and TRBJ2-7, is EAGVAQSPRYKIIEKRQSVAFWCNPISGHATLYWYQQILGQGPKLLIQFQNNGVVDDSQLPKDRFSAERLKGVDSTLKIQPAKLEDSAVYLCASRTAYEQYFGPGTRLTVT.

V gene TRBV28 combines with J gene TRBJ1-2; possibly TRBD1 for D (6 bases). V lost 11 bases and J 8 bases, leaving 24 bases between the germline ends. Germline assignment: CDR1 MDHEN and CDR2 SYDVKM. This CDR3 has 14 amino acids. Here the CDR3 DNA reads TGTGCCGCCTCGAGGGGGGTCACGGTAGGGGGCTACACCTTC. It translates to CAASRGVTVGGYTF.

The V gene is TRBV7-2, the J gene TRBJ1-5; D unresolved. There are 13 residues in the CDR3. The V and J ends lost 1 base and 3 bases respectively, with 4 bases between them. Germline values: CDR1 SGHTA, CDR2 FQGNSA. The CDR3 here is CASSLEPNQPQHF. The DNA of the CDR3 is TGTGCCAGCAGCTTAGAACCCAATCAGCCCCAGCATTTT. Looking up the rest from reference TRBV7-2 and TRBJ1-5 gives the full variable domain: GAGVSQSPSNKVTEKGKDVELRCDPISGHTALYWYRQSLGQGLEFLIYFQGNSAPDKSGLPSDRFSAERTGGSVSTLTIQRTQQEDSAVYLCASSLEPNQPQHFGDGTRLSIL.

The J gene is TRBJ2-5, the V gene TRBV5-6; D uncertain. Germline V lookup: CDR1 SGHDT, CDR2 YYEEEE. The CDR3 covers 12 residues. The ends were cut back, 4 bases at V and 0 bases at J, with 4 bases in the middle. CDR3 sequence (DNA): TGTGCCAGCAGCCCGTACCAAGAGACCCAGTACTTC. Residues: CASSPYQETQYF.

This chain links TRBV6-5 with TRBJ2-5; D is uncertain. Looked up from germline, CDR1 is MNHEY and CDR2 is SVGAGI. The CDR3 has 15 residues. V gave up 0 bases and J gave up 2 bases, with 10 bases separating them. The CDR3 reads CASSYSGWEQETQYF. CDR3 coding DNA: TGTGCCAGCAGTTACTCGGGTTGGGAACAAGAGACCCAGTACTTC.

The CDR3 DNA is TGTGCCACCAGCAGAGATAAGGGGGCGCAGCAGTACTTC. It yields the protein CATSRDKGAQQYF. The chain recombines TRBV15 with TRBJ2-7, with 7 bases fitting TRBD1. Looked up from germline, CDR1 is LNHNV and CDR2 is YYDKDF (reference sequence). This CDR3 has 13 amino acids. Losses at the gene ends were 0 bases for V and 8 bases for J; bases not matched to a gene: 4. The whole variable domain, filled in from reference TRBV15 and TRBJ2-7, reads DAMVIQNPRYQVTQFGKPVTLSCSQTLNHNVMYWYQQKSSQAPKLLFHYYDKDFNNEADTPDNFQSRRPNTSFCFLDIRSPGLGDTAMYLCATSRDKGAQQYFGPGTRLTVT.

CDR3 region: CAWSALAGGYRGYTF. The CDR3 DNA is TGTGCCTGGAGTGCCCTTGCAGGGGGATATCGTGGCTACACCTTC. The V call is TRBV30, the J call TRBJ1-2, with 7 bases fitting TRBD1. The CDR3 has 15 amino acids. The germline gives CDR1 GTSNPN, CDR2 SVGIG (reference sequence). The J segment lost 7 bases and the V segment lost 1 base, leaving 12 bases of the junction unmatched.

This clone was picked up one time. V usage is TRBV4-1 and J usage is TRBJ1-2; 7 bases align to TRBD1. This CDR3 contains 12 residues. Germline V CDR1 and CDR2: MGHRA, YSYEKL. V lost 6 bases and J lost 7; bases outside the gene matches: 5. The DNA of the CDR3 is TGCGCCAGCAGAGACAGGGCTGGTGGCTACACCTTC. Amino acids: CASRDRAGGYTF.

CDR3 sequence reads: CASSEEATGELFF. Here the CDR3 DNA reads TGTGCCAGCAGTGAGGAGGCCACCGGGGAGCTGTTTTTT. J is TRBJ2-2 and V is TRBV2, with D possibly matching TRBD2 (5 bases). Germline CDR1 reads SNHLY; CDR2 reads FYNNEI. This CDR3 contains 13 residues. V lost 3 bases and J lost 4, with 6 bases in between.